These T cell receptor beta chains were read from a single sample in a study of regulatory T cells in long-lasting Graves disease. TCRdb analysed the multiplex PCR reads with MiXCR anew, one entry per CDR3 protein. This repertoire shows about 350,000 distinct CDR3 sequences, roughly 17% found once; its top ten account for 20% to 25%. In addition, the sample was reused for a study of T cells in Graves' hyperthyroidism and ophthalmopathy.

The sample here was peripheral blood mononuclear cells (PBMCs), taken at new diagnosis, from a patient treated with antithyroid drugs. All receptors come from a woman younger than 30 with Graves disease. Each CDR3 is given with its conserved first and last residue. D genes are given only for firm matches. Size is omitted from some rows. Given values are once, few, many or a class for expanded clones.

NA	many	TRBV12-3/TRBV12-4	TRBJ2-5	TGTGCCAGCAGTCCATCGGACTTTTTACCACAAGAGACCCAGTACTTC	CASSPSDFLPQETQYF
TRBD1	NA	TRBV20-1	TRBJ1-6	TGCAGTGCTAGTGACAGGGACAAGGGACTAAAGTATTCACCCCTCCACTTT	CSASDRDKGLKYSPLHF
NA	few	TRBV20-1	TRBJ2-2	TGCAGTGCTAGGATTAGCGGAGCATCCGGGGAGCTGTTTTTT	CSARISGASGELFF
NA	many	TRBV28	TRBJ2-2	TGTGCCAGCCGGCCGACCTGGGGGGACACCGGGGAGCTGTTTTTT	CASRPTWGDTGELFF
NA	many	TRBV6-1	TRBJ2-5	TGTGCCAGCAGTGAACTGACAGGTACTATCCAAGAGACCCAGTACTTC	CASSELTGTIQETQYF
NA	many	TRBV6-1	TRBJ2-5	TGTGCCAGCAGCGTGGGGGGACAAGTGGAGACCCAGTACTTC	CASSVGGQVETQYF
NA	many	TRBV6-2/TRBV6-3	TRBJ1-1	TGTGCCAGCGGGCGTTGGGGGGCGAACACTGAAGCTTTCTTT	CASGRWGANTEAFF
NA	few	TRBV14	TRBJ1-2	TGTGCCAGCAGCCAAGGAAGAACGCTCTATGGCTACACCTTC	CASSQGRTLYGYTF
NA	many	TRBV2	TRBJ2-5	TGTGCCAGCAGTAGAGGCATGTACCAAGAGACCCAGTACTTC	CASSRGMYQETQYF
TRBD2	few	TRBV10-2	TRBJ2-1	TGCGCCAGCAGAGTCGGCGGGAGCTCCAATGAGCAGTTCTTC	CASRVGGSSNEQFF
NA	many	TRBV24-1	TRBJ2-5	TGTGCCACCAGTGACTTCCGGCGGGACTCGGACGAGACCCAGTACTTC	CATSDFRRDSDETQYF
TRBD2	many	TRBV5-1	TRBJ2-3	TGCGCCAGCAGCCAGAGCCCCTTTGGACTAGCGGGGGTGATAAGCACAGATACGCAGTATTTT	CASSQSPFGLAGVISTDTQYF
NA	many	TRBV28	TRBJ2-5	TGTGCCAGCAGTCCTCTCACGCGTCGGGAGACCCAGTACTTC	CASSPLTRRETQYF
NA	many	TRBV11-1	TRBJ1-2	TGTGCCAGCGGAACAGGCTATGGCTACACCTTC	CASGTGYGYTF
TRBD1	NA	TRBV6-5	TRBJ2-1	TGTGCCAGCAGTTTAGGGGGCACGAGGGATGAGCAGTTCTTC	CASSLGGTRDEQFF
NA	few	TRBV6-2/TRBV6-3	TRBJ1-1	TGTGCCAGCAGACTCGGGAGGGGGAAATCTGAAGCTTTCTTT	CASRLGRGKSEAFF
TRBD1	many	TRBV12-3/TRBV12-4	TRBJ2-3	TGTGCCAGCAGCCAGGGGGCTGGCACAGATACGCAGTATTTT	CASSQGAGTDTQYF
TRBD2	many	TRBV9	TRBJ2-3	TGTGCCAGCAGCGGGGGACTAGCGGGAGTCACAGATACGCAGTATTTT	CASSGGLAGVTDTQYF
TRBD1	many	TRBV18	TRBJ2-6	TGTGCCAGCTCACGAGGACAGGGTGCCGGGGCCAACGTCCTGACTTTC	CASSRGQGAGANVLTF
NA	many	TRBV20-1	TRBJ2-5	TGCAGTGCTAGTGAACCTCTTCCGTATGAGACCCAGTACTTC	CSASEPLPYETQYF
NA	many	TRBV4-1	TRBJ1-5	TGCGCCAGCAGCCAACTCGTCAGTAGCAATCAGCCCCAGCATTTT	CASSQLVSSNQPQHF
NA	few	TRBV27	TRBJ1-1	TGTGCCAGCAGATATACTGGGACGGGGAACACTGAAGCTTTCTTT	CASRYTGTGNTEAFF
NA	many	TRBV5-6	TRBJ2-1	TGTGCCAGCAGTAGAGGGCGGATTGACTACAATGAGCAGTTCTTC	CASSRGRIDYNEQFF
NA	few	TRBV5-4	TRBJ1-1	TGTGCCAGCAGCTTGCGGGGCAGGGGAATGAACACTGAAGCTTTCTTT	CASSLRGRGMNTEAFF
NA	many	TRBV27	TRBJ2-3	TGTGCCAGCAGTTTCTTGGACGCGACAGATACGCAGTATTTT	CASSFLDATDTQYF
NA	many	TRBV6-5	TRBJ2-7	TGTGCCAGCAGTTACAGGGCCCACCTCCACGAGCAGTACTTC	CASSYRAHLHEQYF
TRBD1	many	TRBV12-5	TRBJ2-7	TGTGCTAGTGGTTTGTCCCCCCACTCACACGTCGGGACAGGGAGCTACGAGCAGTACTTC	CASGLSPHSHVGTGSYEQYF
TRBD1	NA	TRBV2	TRBJ2-1	TGTGCCAGCAGTGTGTCCGGGACAGGGACCTACGAGCAGTTCTTC	CASSVSGTGTYEQFF
NA	many	TRBV5-1	TRBJ2-2	TGCGCCAGCAGCTCACAGGGAGGCCCCACCGGGGAGCTGTTTTTT	CASSSQGGPTGELFF
NA	few	TRBV5-1	TRBJ1-6	TGCGCCAGCGCCGAGGAGGTAAATTCACCCCTCCACTTT	CASAEEVNSPLHF
NA	many	TRBV5-5	TRBJ1-1	TGTGCCAGCAGCACCGACCTGATGAACACTGAAGCTTTCTTT	CASSTDLMNTEAFF
NA	many	TRBV5-1	TRBJ1-2	TGCGCCAGCAGCCCCGAGGGAGGGTTGAGCTACACCTTC	CASSPEGGLSYTF
NA	few	TRBV4-1	TRBJ1-2	TGCGCCAGCAGCCAAGAATCGAATATTAACTATGGCTACACCTTC	CASSQESNINYGYTF
NA	few	TRBV4-1	TRBJ1-2	TGCGCCAGCAGCCGCCCCGAAGGGGCTGGCTACACCTTC	CASSRPEGAGYTF
TRBD1	many	TRBV3-1	TRBJ1-2	TGTGCCAGCAGCCAAGCGACAGGGGGGTACTATGGCTACACCTTC	CASSQATGGYYGYTF
NA	NA	TRBV5-1	TRBJ1-4	TGCGCCAGCAGCTTGGGGTTGGGCAGAACTAATGAAAAACTGTTTTTT	CASSLGLGRTNEKLFF
NA	few	TRBV20-1	TRBJ2-2	TGCAGTGCTAGCTCACCGGGACACGCATTGCCCACCGGGGAGCTGTTTTTT	CSASSPGHALPTGELFF
TRBD2	many	TRBV29-1	TRBJ2-1	TGCAGCGTTGGCGGGGGGGCTTACAATGAGCAGTTCTTC	CSVGGGAYNEQFF
NA	NA	TRBV9	TRBJ1-1	TGTGCCAGCCAACCCGATTCAGGTTTCACTGAAGCTTTCTTT	CASQPDSGFTEAFF
NA	many	TRBV2	TRBJ2-4	TGTGCCAGCAGTGAAGGCGGAACAGGTTCCAAAAACATTCAGTACTTC	CASSEGGTGSKNIQYF
NA	many	TRBV20-1	TRBJ2-2	TGCAGTGCTAGAGACCGCTTAGGGCCGGTGAGACCGGCTCCTAAGGGGACCGGGGAGCTGTTTTTT	CSARDRLGPVRPAPKGTGELFF
NA	many	TRBV12-5	TRBJ2-1	TGTGCTAGTGGTTTAAGTCTGGGCGTTGAGCAGTTCTTC	CASGLSLGVEQFF
NA	few	TRBV30	TRBJ1-3	TGTGCCTGGAGTGAAGCGGAACGGTGGTCTGGAAACACCATATATTTT	CAWSEAERWSGNTIYF
NA	many	TRBV20-1	TRBJ2-1	TGCAGTGCCCCTGGATATAGTACCAATGAGCAGTTCTTC	CSAPGYSTNEQFF
TRBD2	few	TRBV19	TRBJ2-5	TGTGCCAGTAGTATTGGGATCAGCGGAAGCGGGAGGGTCTTTCAGGAGACCCAGTACTTC	CASSIGISGSGRVFQETQYF
NA	many	TRBV7-9	TRBJ2-1	TGTGCCAGCAGATACGACAGGAAACTTCAGGACAATGAGCAGTTCTTC	CASRYDRKLQDNEQFF
NA	many	TRBV28	TRBJ2-5	TGTGCCAGCATGGTTGGGGGAGAGACCCAGTACTTC	CASMVGGETQYF
NA	few	TRBV30	TRBJ1-3	TGTGCCTTGACAGAATCAGGAAACACCATATATTTT	CALTESGNTIYF
NA	many	TRBV11-2	TRBJ2-7	TGTGCCAGCAGCTTTGGGCAGGAGCTCTCCTACGAGCAGTACTTC	CASSFGQELSYEQYF